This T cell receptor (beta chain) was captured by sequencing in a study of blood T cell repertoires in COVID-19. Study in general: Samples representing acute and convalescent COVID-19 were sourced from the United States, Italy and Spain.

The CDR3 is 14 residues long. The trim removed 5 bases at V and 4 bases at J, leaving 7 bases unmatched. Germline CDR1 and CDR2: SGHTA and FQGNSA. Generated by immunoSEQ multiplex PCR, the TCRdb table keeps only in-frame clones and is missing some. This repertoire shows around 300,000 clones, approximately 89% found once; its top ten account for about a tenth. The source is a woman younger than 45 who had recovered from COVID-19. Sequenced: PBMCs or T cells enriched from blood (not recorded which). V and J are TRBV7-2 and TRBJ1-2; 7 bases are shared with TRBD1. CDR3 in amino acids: CASSPRQGGYGYTF. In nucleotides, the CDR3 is TGTGCCAGCAGCCCCAGACAGGGCGGCTATGGCTACACCTTC.